The 2 T cell receptor beta chains below come from one sample, sequenced in a study of OX40 agonist ivuxolimab in advanced cancers. The table came from immunoSEQ multiplex PCR; TCRdb's copy has only in-frame clones and leaves some out. Counted here are around 100,000 clones, 91% occurring once; the ten biggest clones make up around 0.58%. This material consisted of CD4+ or CD8+ T cells sorted from blood, taken in a trial of the OX40 agonist ivuxolimab. These receptors originate from an adult with an advanced solid tumor such as melanoma, head and neck, liver or kidney cancer.

This chain links TRBV6-1 with TRBJ2-2; TRBD2 matches 12 bases. Per the germline V gene, CDR1 is MNHNS and CDR2 is SASEGT. The V and J ends lost 4 bases and 5 bases, in that order; junction bases with no gene match: 2. CDR3 size: 15 residues. The CDR3, as DNA: TGTGCCAGCAGTGGACTAGCGGGAGAGACCGGGGAGCTGTTTTTT. Its protein is CASSGLAGETGELFF.

The chain employs TRBV2 and TRBJ2-1, with 13 bases lining up with TRBD2. This CDR3 region has 14 residues. In germline, CDR1 is SNHLY, CDR2 FYNNEI. The trim removed 7 bases at V and 7 bases at J, leaving 4 bases unmatched. The CDR3, as DNA: TGTGCCAGCACGGGGACTAGCGGGACTAATGAGCAGTTCTTC. It codes for CASTGTSGTNEQFF.